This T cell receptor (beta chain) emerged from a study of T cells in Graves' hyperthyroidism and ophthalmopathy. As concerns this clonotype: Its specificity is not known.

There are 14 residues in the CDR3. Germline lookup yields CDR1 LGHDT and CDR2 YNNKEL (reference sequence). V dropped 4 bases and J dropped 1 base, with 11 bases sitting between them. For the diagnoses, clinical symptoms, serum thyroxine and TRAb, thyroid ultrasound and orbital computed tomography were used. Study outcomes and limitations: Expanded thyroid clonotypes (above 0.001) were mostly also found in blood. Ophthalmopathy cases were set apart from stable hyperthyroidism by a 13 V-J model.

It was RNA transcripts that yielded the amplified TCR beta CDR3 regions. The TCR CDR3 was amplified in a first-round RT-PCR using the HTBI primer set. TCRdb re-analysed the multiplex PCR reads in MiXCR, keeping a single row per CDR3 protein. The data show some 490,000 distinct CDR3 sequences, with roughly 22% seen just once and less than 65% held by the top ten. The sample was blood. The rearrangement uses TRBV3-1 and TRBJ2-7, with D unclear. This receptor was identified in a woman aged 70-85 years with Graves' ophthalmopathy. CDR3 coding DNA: TGTGCCAGCAGCCTCGTCGCGCGTTCCTACGAGCAGTACTTC. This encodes CASSLVARSYEQYF.